The present entry profiles one T cell receptor (beta chain) with its context. The junction departs from germline at one end; a sequencing error may be responsible. The CDR3 covers 15 residues. CDR1 and CDR2 from the germline V gene are SGHRS and YFSETQ. The sample is drawn from a study of control samples from healthy donors and cancer patients. Sequencing was performed with immunoSEQ multiplex PCR; in TCRdb, only in-frame clones are kept and a portion is missing. The table lists about 75,000 clones, approximately 94% of them singletons. The sample taken for sequencing was blood. This chain uses TRBV5-1 with TRBJ2-2, with 7 bases identical to TRBD2. The sequence came from a woman between 40 and 50 years old in good health. The CDR3 DNA reads TGCACCAGCAGCTTGCCGGGGGGGAACACCGGGGAGCTGTTTTTT. It translates to CTSSLPGGNTGELFF.